The 3 T cell receptor beta chains below were found in one sample sequenced in a study of blood T cell repertoires in COVID-19. Method: immunoSEQ multiplex PCR; TCRdb's copy keeps in-frame clones and lacks some. The sample has about 180,000 clones, around 77% seen once. Sequenced input: peripheral blood. These receptors were obtained from a man between 70 and 80 years old with active or convalescent COVID-19.

V gene TRBV7-8 combines with J gene TRBJ2-3; 12 bases agree with TRBD2. The germline V gene has CDR1 SGHVS and CDR2 FQNEAQ. With 5 bases clipped from V and 4 bases from J, the junction kept 7 bases outside the gene matches. This CDR3 contains 16 residues. This CDR3 reads CASSLRLAGAPDTQYF. CDR3 DNA sequence: TGTGCCAGCAGCCTGAGACTAGCGGGAGCTCCAGATACGCAGTATTTT.

The rearrangement uses TRBV2 and TRBJ1-1; D not certain. The germline V gene has CDR1 SNHLY and CDR2 FYNNEI. V gave up 2 bases and J gave up 3 bases, with 4 bases separating them. This CDR3 is built from 12 residues. The CDR3 DNA reads as TGTGCCAGCAGTGAAACTCACACTGAAGCTTTCTTT. Protein sequence: CASSETHTEAFF.

This rearrangement joins TRBV15 to TRBJ1-3, with D possibly matching TRBD1 (5 bases). Between the trimmed V and J ends, which lost 2 bases and 2 bases, there was a span of 10 bases. Germline CDR1 is LNHNV and CDR2 is YYDKDF (reference sequence). CDR3 length equals 15 residues. The CDR3, as DNA: TGTGCCACCAGCAGAAACCAGGGTACTGGAAACACCATATATTTT. Encoded protein: CATSRNQGTGNTIYF.